The present T cell receptor beta chain was sequenced within a study of OX40 agonist ivuxolimab in advanced cancers. The CDR3 has 16 residues. Trimming took off 3 bases at V and 0 bases at J, with 14 bases between the two ends. Germline V gives CDR1 SGHTA, CDR2 FQGNSA. Sequenced by immunoSEQ multiplex PCR; TCRdb stores in-frame clones only, minus some. The sample shows around 26,000 clones, under 80% of them seen only once. This receptor was obtained from an adult with an advanced solid tumor such as melanoma, head and neck, liver or kidney cancer. The specimen was CD4+ or CD8+ T cells sorted from blood, collected in a trial of the OX40 agonist ivuxolimab. This sequence joins TRBV7-2 and TRBJ1-1; a weak D match, TRBD1 (6 bases). As DNA, the CDR3 is TGTGCCAGCAGCTTGGGGGACACCGCCCTGAACACTGAAGCTTTCTTT. It encodes CASSLGDTALNTEAFF.